This TCR beta chain was sequenced in a study of blood T cell repertoires in COVID-19. Study summary: COVID-19 samples collected from the United States, Italy and Spain covered acute and convalescent phases. From T cells, B-cell-depleted T cells, or PBMCs came the material, which was cDNA or gDNA.

V lost 3 bases to trimming and J lost 1 base; unmatched junction nucleotides: 7. Germline CDR1 SGHNT, CDR2 YYREEE (reference sequence). CDR3 length equals 15 residues. Sequencing used immunoSEQ multiplex PCR; TCRdb keeps in-frame clones, though not all of them. There are about 80,000 clones in the sample; over 80% occur only once, and approximately 9.1% lies in the top ten. The origin of this receptor is a human donor in a cohort sampled during active COVID-19. The sequencing sample was made of peripheral blood. The rearrangement links TRBV5-4 to TRBJ2-7; 7 bases agree with TRBD1. The CDR3 DNA sequence: TGTGCCAGCAGCTCAGACAGGGTATGGTCCTACGAGCAGTACTTC. Protein product: CASSSDRVWSYEQYF.